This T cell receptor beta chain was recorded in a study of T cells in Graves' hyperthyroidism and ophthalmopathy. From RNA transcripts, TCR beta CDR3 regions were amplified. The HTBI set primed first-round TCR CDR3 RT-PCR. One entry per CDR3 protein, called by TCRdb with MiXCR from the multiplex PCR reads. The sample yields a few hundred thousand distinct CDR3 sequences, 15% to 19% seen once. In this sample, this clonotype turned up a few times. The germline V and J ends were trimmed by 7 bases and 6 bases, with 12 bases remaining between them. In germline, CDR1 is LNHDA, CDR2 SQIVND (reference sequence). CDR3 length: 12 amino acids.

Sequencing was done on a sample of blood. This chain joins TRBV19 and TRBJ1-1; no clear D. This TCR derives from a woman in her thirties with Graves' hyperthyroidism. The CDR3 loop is CASNSQEAEAFF. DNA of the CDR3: TGTGCCAGTAACTCACAAGAAGCTGAAGCTTTCTTT.